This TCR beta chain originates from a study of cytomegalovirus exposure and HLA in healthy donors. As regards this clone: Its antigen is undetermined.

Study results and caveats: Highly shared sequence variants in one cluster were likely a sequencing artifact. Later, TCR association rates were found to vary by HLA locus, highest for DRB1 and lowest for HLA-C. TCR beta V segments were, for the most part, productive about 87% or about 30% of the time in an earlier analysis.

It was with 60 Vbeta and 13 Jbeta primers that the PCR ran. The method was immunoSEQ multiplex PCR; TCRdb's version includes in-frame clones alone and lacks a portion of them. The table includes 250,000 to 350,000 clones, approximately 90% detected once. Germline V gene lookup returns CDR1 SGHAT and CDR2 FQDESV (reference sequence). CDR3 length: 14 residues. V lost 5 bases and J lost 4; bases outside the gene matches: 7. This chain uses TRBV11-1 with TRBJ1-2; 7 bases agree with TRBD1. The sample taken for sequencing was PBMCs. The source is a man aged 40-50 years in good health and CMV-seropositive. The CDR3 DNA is TGTGCCAGCAGCCGCTCAGGGGGTGGCTATGGCTACACCTTC. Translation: CASSRSGGGYGYTF.